Presented here are 29 T cell receptor beta chains from one specimen sequenced in a study of blood T cell repertoires in COVID-19. Libraries were prepared by immunoSEQ multiplex PCR; TCRdb keeps only in-frame clonotypes and omits some of them. This sample has over 200,000 clones, with 80% to 90% found just once. Sample: PBMCs or T cells enriched from blood (not recorded which). All receptors derive from a woman aged 50 to 60 who had recovered from COVID-19.

J is TRBJ1-1 and V is TRBV28, with D maybe TRBD1 (5 bases). Trimming took off 8 bases at V and 3 bases at J, with 22 bases between the two ends. The germline V gene encodes CDR1 MDHEN and CDR2 SYDVKM. This CDR3 has 16 residues. This CDR3 is CASHSLGGGAYTEAFF. DNA of the CDR3: TGTGCCAGCCATTCCCTGGGGGGTGGGGCTTACACTGAAGCTTTCTTT.

In DNA form, the CDR3 reads TGTGCCTGGATGGGACAGGTTGAAAAACTGTTTTTT. This encodes CAWMGQVEKLFF. This chain links TRBV30 with TRBJ1-4; 8 bases are a match to TRBD1. Germline V gene data show CDR1 as GTSNPN and CDR2 as SVGIG (reference sequence). The CDR3 runs to 12 residues. Germline trimming cut 4 bases from V and 7 bases from J; bases unmatched to any gene: 2.

This clone was detected only a few times. The CDR3 reads CASSPAVGGVGNEQFF. Here the CDR3 DNA reads TGCGCCAGCAGCCCCGCCGTGGGGGGAGTTGGCAATGAGCAGTTCTTC. V gene TRBV5-1 combines with J gene TRBJ2-1; possibly TRBD2 for D (6 bases). V lost 4 bases to trimming and J lost 6 bases, with 20 bases between them. This CDR3 has 16 amino acids. Germline CDR1 and CDR2: SGHRS and YFSETQ.

CDR3 sequence reads: CAISENVDRGSNEQFF. CDR3 bases: TGTGCCATCAGTGAAAATGTCGACAGGGGGTCCAATGAGCAGTTCTTC. This chain joins TRBV10-3 and TRBJ2-1; 9 bases match TRBD1. CDR3 length: 16 amino acids. Germline values: CDR1 ENHRY, CDR2 SYGVKD. The J segment lost 6 bases and the V segment lost 3 bases, leaving 9 bases of the junction unmatched.

The sample holds a few counts of this clone. CDR3 DNA sequence: TGTGCCAGCAGTGGACCTAGCGGGACGGATACGCAGTATTTT. Translating it yields CASSGPSGTDTQYF. The chain uses TRBV11-2 and TRBJ2-3; 9 bases align to TRBD2. Trimming removed 6 bases from V and 6 bases from J; junction bases left unmatched: 7. Germline-derived CDR1 and CDR2 are SGHAT and FQNNGV. CDR3 length equals 14 residues.

The genes are TRBV9 and TRBJ2-2; possibly TRBD2 for D (5 bases). Germline CDR1 SGDLS, CDR2 YYNGEE. This CDR3 contains 15 residues. V lost 4 bases to trimming and J lost 2 bases, with 12 bases between them. CDR3 residues: CASSPPGYNTGELFF. The CDR3 DNA follows: TGTGCCAGCAGCCCACCGGGATACAACACCGGGGAGCTGTTTTTT.

The chain links TRBV5-1 to TRBJ2-3, with D tentatively TRBD2 (6 bases). The CDR3 loop spans 16 amino acids. Trimming removed 4 bases from V and 2 bases from J, with 17 bases in between. The germline V gene has CDR1 SGHRS and CDR2 YFSETQ. The CDR3 DNA reads TGCGCCAGCAGCCCCACCGGGGAGCGGGCCACAGATACGCAGTATTTT. It encodes CASSPTGERATDTQYF.

The chain combines TRBV5-6 with TRBJ2-7; 11 nucleotides align to TRBD1. This CDR3 contains 15 residues. Per the germline V gene, CDR1 is SGHDT and CDR2 is YYEEEE. V lost 0 bases to trimming and J lost 2 bases; unmatched junction nucleotides: 1. The CDR3 nucleotides read TGTGCCAGCAGCTTGGTGGACAGGGGGCCCTACGAGCAGTACTTC. It translates to CASSLVDRGPYEQYF.

V is TRBV12-3 or TRBV12-4 and J is TRBJ1-6; no clear D gene. The CDR3 length is 13 residues. Deletions cut 3 bases from V and 6 bases from J, with 6 bases between. The CDR3 reads CASSFNSNSPLHF. In nucleotides, the CDR3 is TGTGCCAGCAGTTTTAACAGTAATTCACCCCTCCACTTT.

The V and J genes are TRBV3-1 (or the pseudogene TRBV3-2) and TRBJ2-7; D gene unclear. The CDR3 is 13 amino acids. Trimming cost V 1 base and J 5 bases, with 9 bases left between them. Germline V gene data show CDR1 as LGHDT and CDR2 as YNNKEL (reference sequence). For the CDR3, the DNA is TGTGCCAGCAGCCAAGTCAACAGTCACGAGCAGTACTTC. Protein product: CASSQVNSHEQYF.

CDR3 loop: CASSQRWDIAYEQYF. The CDR3 DNA is TGTGCCAGCAGCCAAAGATGGGACATTGCCTACGAGCAGTACTTC. This sequence joins TRBV11-2 and TRBJ2-7; the D gene is possibly TRBD1 (6 bases). Trimming took 5 bases from V and 2 from J, leaving 16 bases between them. The CDR3 spans 15 residues. CDR1 is SGHAT, CDR2 FQNNGV, per germline. Based on the CDR3 plus reference TRBV11-2 and TRBJ2-7, the full variable domain is EAGVAQSPRYKIIEKRQSVAFWCNPISGHATLYWYQQILGQGPKLLIQFQNNGVVDDSQLPKDRFSAERLKGVDSTLKIQPAKLEDSAVYLCASSQRWDIAYEQYFGPGTRLTVT.

The genes are TRBV5-1 and TRBJ2-1; 7 bases map to TRBD2. Trimming at V came to 7 bases and at J to 6 bases, leaving 10 bases not matched to a gene. The V gene's germline CDR1 is SGHRS and CDR2 YFSETQ. The CDR3 totals 14 residues. The CDR3 coding sequence is TGCGCCAGCGGAGAAACGACTAGCTCCAATGAGCAGTTCTTC. Amino acid sequence: CASGETTSSNEQFF.

This clone showed up just once. The chain employs TRBV5-1 and TRBJ2-3, with 7 bases identical to TRBD1. V was pared by 4 bases and J by 0 bases, with 5 bases of the junction left unmatched. This CDR3 has 15 amino acids. Germline V gives CDR1 SGHRS, CDR2 YFSETQ. The CDR3 here is CASSPRTGSTDTQYF. In nucleotides, the CDR3 is TGCGCCAGCAGCCCTCGGACAGGTAGCACAGATACGCAGTATTTT.

This chain joins TRBV2 and TRBJ2-7; 14 nucleotides align to TRBD2. CDR1 SNHLY and CDR2 FYNNEI come from the germline V gene. This CDR3 spans 17 amino acids. V was clipped by 6 bases and J by 5 bases; unmatched bases: 12. The CDR3 is CASRSATGTSGSHEQYF. In DNA, the CDR3 is TGTGCCAGCAGATCCGCTACCGGGACTAGCGGGAGTCACGAGCAGTACTTC. The entire variable domain, with the rest obtained from reference TRBV2 and TRBJ2-7, is as follows: EPEVTQTPSHQVTQMGQEVILRCVPISNHLYFYWYRQILGQKVEFLVSFYNNEISEKSEIFDDQFSVERPDGSNFTLKIRSTKLEDSAMYFCASRSATGTSGSHEQYFGPGTRLTVT.

This chain connects TRBV7-9 to TRBJ1-5, with D possibly matching TRBD1 (5 bases). Looked up from germline, CDR1 is SEHNR and CDR2 is FQNEAQ (reference sequence). This CDR3 has 14 residues. Trimming left V 1 base short and J 4 bases short, with 8 bases between. The CDR3 coding sequence is TGTGCCAGCAGCTTAGGGACAATGAATCAGCCCCAGCATTTT. This translates into CASSLGTMNQPQHF.

The rearrangement links TRBV7-2 to TRBJ2-7; 12 nucleotides match TRBD2. Losses at the gene ends were 0 bases for V and 2 bases for J; bases not matched to a gene: 2. Germline loops: CDR1 SGHTA, CDR2 FQGNSA. The length of the CDR3 is 16 residues. The CDR3: CASSLALAGGPYEQYF. CDR3 in DNA: TGTGCCAGCAGCTTAGCCCTAGCGGGAGGGCCCTACGAGCAGTACTTC.

V is TRBV11-1 and J is TRBJ1-2, with 10 bases lining up with TRBD1. The V and J ends lost 5 bases and 2 bases, in that order; junction bases with no gene match: 5. Germline-derived CDR1 and CDR2 are SGHAT and FQDESV (reference sequence). The CDR3 is 15 residues long. The CDR3 DNA reads TGTGCCAGCAGCGCGCGACAGGGGGCCAACTATGGCTACACCTTC. Its protein is CASSARQGANYGYTF.

The chain couples TRBV6-5 to TRBJ1-6, with no clear D. Germline V lookup: CDR1 MNHEY, CDR2 SVGAGI. V was pared by 4 bases and J by 7 bases, with 17 bases between. CDR3 size: 16 residues. Written as DNA, the CDR3 is TGTGCCAGCAGTTTCGGGATCAGTATCAAAAATTCACCCCTCCACTTT. Translating it yields CASSFGISIKNSPLHF.

The J gene is TRBJ1-1, the V gene TRBV18, with unresolved D. The V end lost 6 bases, the J end lost 4 bases, and 15 bases lay between the germline ends. The CDR3 is 14 amino acids. Germline V lookup: CDR1 KGHSH, CDR2 LQKENI. CDR3 sequence reads: CASSLDGGITEAFF. The CDR3 DNA follows: TGTGCCAGCTCCTTAGACGGCGGGATCACTGAAGCTTTCTTT.

This clone has more than one count but fewer than ten. This sequence joins TRBV6-2 or TRBV6-3 and TRBJ1-4; TRBD1 aligns across 8 bases. Germline CDR1 and CDR2: MNHEY and SVGEGT. The J segment lost 11 bases and the V segment lost 4 bases, leaving 6 bases of the junction unmatched. The CDR3 is 13 residues long. In nucleotides, the CDR3 is TGTGCCAGCAGTTTAGGACAGGGATCGAAACTGTTTTTT. Protein product: CASSLGQGSKLFF.

Only a few counts were recorded for this clone. The genes are TRBV11-2 and TRBJ1-2, with D perhaps matching TRBD1 (5 bases). Trimming cost V 1 base and J 5 bases, with 8 bases left between them. The CDR3 has 13 residues. The germline V gene encodes CDR1 SGHAT and CDR2 FQNNGV. The DNA of the CDR3 is TGTGCCAGCAGCTTAGCGCCAGGGTATGGCTACACCTTC. Amino acid sequence: CASSLAPGYGYTF.

This chain joins TRBV19 and TRBJ1-6; 7 nucleotides align to TRBD1. J lost 8 bases, V lost 7 bases, and 5 bases had no gene match. Germline CDR1 and CDR2: LNHDA and SQIVND (reference sequence). This CDR3 is 13 amino acids long. The CDR3 here is CASTVDRDSPLHF. CDR3 in DNA: TGTGCCAGTACCGTCGACAGGGATTCACCCCTCCACTTT.

The chain couples TRBV5-1 to TRBJ1-2; no firm D call. V gave up 3 bases and J gave up 8 bases, with 14 bases separating them. The CDR3 loop spans 13 amino acids. Germline V gene lookup returns CDR1 SGHRS and CDR2 YFSETQ. The chain's CDR3 is CASSSLTDLGYTF. In DNA, the CDR3 is TGCGCCAGCAGCTCCTTGACTGATCTGGGCTACACCTTC.

The genes are TRBV9 and TRBJ2-1, with TRBD2 matching 8 bases. CDR1 is SGDLS, CDR2 YYNGEE, per germline. CDR3 length equals 15 residues. V dropped 0 bases and J dropped 2; count of bases not matched to a gene: 1. The CDR3 coding sequence is TGTGCCAGCAGCGTAGCGGGAGGGACCTACAATGAGCAGTTCTTC. Translation gives CASSVAGGTYNEQFF.

This clone has a handful of counts. V gene TRBV16 combines with J gene TRBJ1-1; tentative D call: TRBD1 (5 bases). V was trimmed by 2 bases and J by 1 base, leaving 8 bases between them. Germline loops: CDR1 KGHSY, CDR2 FQNENV. This CDR3 is built from 14 residues. This CDR3 reads CASSQIDRNTEAFF. CDR3 DNA sequence: TGTGCCAGCAGCCAAATAGACAGGAACACTGAAGCTTTCTTT.

V gene TRBV6-2 or TRBV6-3 combines with J gene TRBJ1-2; TRBD1 agrees at 9 bases. Germline loops: CDR1 MNHEY, CDR2 SVGEGT. The CDR3 runs 14 residues. J was trimmed by 9 bases and V by 3 bases; bases with no gene match: 8. CDR3 sequence (DNA): TGTGCCAGCAGTTATGGAGGGACAGGGTTACGCTACACCTTC. Amino acids: CASSYGGTGLRYTF.

The J gene is TRBJ2-5, the V gene TRBV7-9; maybe TRBD1 (6 bases). This CDR3 is 15 amino acids long. V lost 4 bases and J lost 5, with 17 bases in between. Germline values: CDR1 SEHNR, CDR2 FQNEAQ (reference sequence). DNA of the CDR3: TGTGCCAGCAGCTCACACGGGGTCCAGGGGGAGACCCAGTACTTC. Translated, it gives CASSSHGVQGETQYF.

The chain joins TRBV9 to TRBJ1-5; D unclear. This CDR3 contains 13 residues. Per germline, CDR1 SGDLS and CDR2 YYNGEE. V lost 4 bases and J 9 bases, leaving 14 bases between the germline ends. CDR3 protein: CASSPADSGPQHF. CDR3 DNA sequence: TGTGCCAGCAGCCCAGCGGACTCGGGGCCCCAGCATTTT.

V gene TRBV6-6 combines with J gene TRBJ2-6, with 7 bases that match TRBD2. The germline gives CDR1 MNHNY, CDR2 SVGAGI (reference sequence). The CDR3 runs to 16 residues. The J segment lost 0 bases and the V segment lost 6 bases, leaving 5 bases of the junction unmatched. The CDR3 coding sequence is TGTGCCAGCAGGACGGGAGGCTACTCTGGGGCCAACGTCCTGACTTTC. Translated: CASRTGGYSGANVLTF.